These T cell receptor beta chains were read from a single sample in a study of spatial heterogeneity in lung cancer. MiXCR, run by TCRdb on the 5' RACE reads, gives a single entry per CDR3 protein. The sample holds approximately 25,000 distinct CDR3 sequences, 8.8% seen once. Sequencing was performed on lung tumor tissue, taken at surgery. The receptors shown here come from a male donor with early-stage non-small cell lung cancer. Both conserved end residues are part of each CDR3. The order of the fields is V gene, J gene, clone size, D gene, CDR3 DNA, CDR3 protein. A D gene is named only where the DNA matches it firmly. Rows may omit the clone size; those that give it use once, few, many or a size class.

v_gene: TRBV5-1; j_gene: TRBJ2-1; abundance: many; d_gene: TRBD2; CDR3nt: TGCGCCAGCAGCTTGGATAGCGGGTGGGAGCAGTTCTTC; CDR3aa: CASSLDSGWEQFF
v_gene: TRBV5-5; j_gene: TRBJ2-1; abundance: many; d_gene: .; CDR3nt: TGTGCCAGCAGCCCCGGACTGCACAATGAGCAGTTCTTC; CDR3aa: CASSPGLHNEQFF
v_gene: TRBV5-1; j_gene: TRBJ2-5; abundance: many; d_gene: .; CDR3nt: TGCGCCAGCAGCAATGGTGTGGCAGGGGAGAAGACCCAGTACTTC; CDR3aa: CASSNGVAGEKTQYF
v_gene: TRBV5-1; j_gene: TRBJ1-1; abundance: few; d_gene: .; CDR3nt: TGCGCCAGCAGCTTGGCCCCCGGGAGCACTGAAGCTTTCTTT; CDR3aa: CASSLAPGSTEAFF
v_gene: TRBV20-1; j_gene: TRBJ1-1; abundance: few; d_gene: .; CDR3nt: TGCAGTGGGTACAGGAACACTGAAGCTTTCTTT; CDR3aa: CSGYRNTEAFF
v_gene: TRBV28; j_gene: TRBJ1-2; abundance: many; d_gene: TRBD1; CDR3nt: TGTGCCAGCAGTTCCCTGACAGGGGGCCTGCTTAGGGGCTACACCTTC; CDR3aa: CASSSLTGGLLRGYTF
v_gene: TRBV6-5; j_gene: TRBJ2-3; abundance: medium-sized; d_gene: TRBD2; CDR3nt: TGTGCCAGCAGTAAGAGACTAGCGGGAGCCTATAGAGATACGCAGTATTTT; CDR3aa: CASSKRLAGAYRDTQYF
v_gene: TRBV27; j_gene: TRBJ1-2; abundance: few; d_gene: .; CDR3nt: TGTGCCAGCAGCCCCACCCTGGCAGGCGGCTACACCTTC; CDR3aa: CASSPTLAGGYTF
v_gene: TRBV7-2; j_gene: TRBJ2-5; abundance: many; d_gene: TRBD2; CDR3nt: TGTGCCAGCAGCTTAGTTTCGGGGGCGGGAGGAGAGACCCAGTACTTC; CDR3aa: CASSLVSGAGGETQYF
v_gene: TRBV11-2; j_gene: TRBJ2-1; abundance: many; d_gene: .; CDR3nt: TGTGCCAGCAGCTTAGTTCGTGGGACCCTAAACAATGAGCAGTTCTTC; CDR3aa: CASSLVRGTLNNEQFF
v_gene: TRBV12-3/TRBV12-4; j_gene: TRBJ2-7; abundance: .; d_gene: TRBD1; CDR3nt: TGTGCCAGCAGTTTACTACGGCCGGGACAGGGTGGCGAGCAGTACTTC; CDR3aa: CASSLLRPGQGGEQYF
v_gene: TRBV7-6; j_gene: TRBJ2-3; abundance: .; d_gene: TRBD1; CDR3nt: TGTGCCAGCAGCTTCTGGGACAGGGCGACAGATACGCAGTATTTT; CDR3aa: CASSFWDRATDTQYF
v_gene: TRBV29-1; j_gene: TRBJ1-1; abundance: many; d_gene: TRBD1; CDR3nt: TGCAGCGTTTCTAGGGGGCGAATCACTGAAGCTTTCTTT; CDR3aa: CSVSRGRITEAFF
v_gene: TRBV6-5; j_gene: TRBJ2-7; abundance: many; d_gene: .; CDR3nt: TGTGCCAGCAGGCCCACCGGGTCTTCCGGGCAGTACTTC; CDR3aa: CASRPTGSSGQYF
v_gene: TRBV6-5; j_gene: TRBJ2-3; abundance: many; d_gene: TRBD2; CDR3nt: TGTGCCAGCACCAAGGGGGGCGGGAGGTCATCGACTACGCAGTATTTT; CDR3aa: CASTKGGGRSSTTQYF
v_gene: TRBV18; j_gene: TRBJ2-7; abundance: many; d_gene: .; CDR3nt: TGTGCCAGCTCACCACCGACAGTCTACGAGCAGTACTTC; CDR3aa: CASSPPTVYEQYF
v_gene: TRBV15; j_gene: TRBJ2-3; abundance: many; d_gene: TRBD1; CDR3nt: TGTGCCACCAGCAGAGATATGTCAGGGGGAGATACGCAGTATTTT; CDR3aa: CATSRDMSGGDTQYF
v_gene: TRBV15; j_gene: TRBJ1-5; abundance: many; d_gene: TRBD1; CDR3nt: TGTGCCACCAGCAGAGAAGGGGGCAGACAGCCCCAGCATTTT; CDR3aa: CATSREGGRQPQHF
v_gene: TRBV5-4; j_gene: TRBJ2-7; abundance: many; d_gene: .; CDR3nt: TGTGCCAGCAGCTTCCAGGGCTACTACGAGCAGTACTTC; CDR3aa: CASSFQGYYEQYF
v_gene: TRBV5-5; j_gene: TRBJ2-1; abundance: many; d_gene: TRBD2; CDR3nt: TGTGCCAGCGGAGCCGGGACTAGCGGCATCTACAATGAGCAGTTCTTC; CDR3aa: CASGAGTSGIYNEQFF
v_gene: TRBV6-2/TRBV6-3; j_gene: TRBJ2-4; abundance: few; d_gene: TRBD1; CDR3nt: TGTGCCAGCAGTTATGGGACAGCCTTTGACAAAAACATTCAGTACTTC; CDR3aa: CASSYGTAFDKNIQYF
v_gene: TRBV7-3; j_gene: TRBJ2-3; abundance: many; d_gene: .; CDR3nt: TGTGCCAGCAGCTCCCAATCCTCACTATCTAGCACAGATACGCAGTATTTT; CDR3aa: CASSSQSSLSSTDTQYF
v_gene: TRBV30; j_gene: TRBJ2-3; abundance: few; d_gene: .; CDR3nt: TGTGCCTGGATGGTACAGGGCGCAGATACGCAGTATTTT; CDR3aa: CAWMVQGADTQYF
v_gene: TRBV7-7; j_gene: TRBJ2-7; abundance: .; d_gene: .; CDR3nt: TGTGCTAGCAGCTTGGGCCCGGATGGGGAGCAGTACTTC; CDR3aa: CASSLGPDGEQYF
v_gene: TRBV5-1; j_gene: TRBJ2-3; abundance: .; d_gene: .; CDR3nt: TGCGCCAGCAGCTTGCTCCCTGGGGATACGCAGTATTTT; CDR3aa: CASSLLPGDTQYF
v_gene: TRBV28; j_gene: TRBJ2-3; abundance: medium-sized; d_gene: TRBD2; CDR3nt: TGTGCCAGCAGTCCCACCTTCCCGGGACTAGTCAGGCAGTATTTT; CDR3aa: CASSPTFPGLVRQYF
v_gene: TRBV11-2; j_gene: TRBJ1-1; abundance: many; d_gene: .; CDR3nt: TGTGCCAGCAGCTCGGGGCCCCTCACTGAAGCTTTCTTT; CDR3aa: CASSSGPLTEAFF
v_gene: TRBV10-3; j_gene: TRBJ2-1; abundance: many; d_gene: .; CDR3nt: TGTGCCATCAAGCTCACAGGAGACAATGAGCAGTTCTTC; CDR3aa: CAIKLTGDNEQFF
v_gene: TRBV27; j_gene: TRBJ2-3; abundance: many; d_gene: .; CDR3nt: TGTGCCAGCAGTTTACGGGGGGCCGGAGATACGCAGTATTTT; CDR3aa: CASSLRGAGDTQYF
v_gene: TRBV20-1; j_gene: TRBJ2-7; abundance: .; d_gene: TRBD1; CDR3nt: TGCAGTGCTACCGGGACAGGGAAGACCTACGAGCAGTACTTC; CDR3aa: CSATGTGKTYEQYF
v_gene: TRBV3-1; j_gene: TRBJ1-2; abundance: .; d_gene: TRBD1; CDR3nt: TGTGTCAGCAGCCGACTCCCCGCCGGGACAGGGGTCGGCTACACCTTC; CDR3aa: CVSSRLPAGTGVGYTF
v_gene: TRBV19; j_gene: TRBJ2-7; abundance: .; d_gene: .; CDR3nt: TGTGCCAGTAGTATCCCTAGGAGGGAAGCCTACGAGCAGTACTTC; CDR3aa: CASSIPRREAYEQYF
v_gene: TRBV7-2; j_gene: TRBJ2-1; abundance: .; d_gene: .; CDR3nt: TGTGCCAGCAGCTTTACCTTCATGCCCTGGCTTAACTACAATGAGCAGTTCTTC; CDR3aa: CASSFTFMPWLNYNEQFF
v_gene: TRBV20-1; j_gene: TRBJ2-1; abundance: .; d_gene: TRBD2; CDR3nt: TGCAGTGCTGCCTGGCTGACTAGCGGGAGAACATCCTACAATGAGCAGTTCTTC; CDR3aa: CSAAWLTSGRTSYNEQFF
v_gene: TRBV7-9; j_gene: TRBJ2-1; abundance: once; d_gene: TRBD2; CDR3nt: TGTGCCAGCAGCCTCGAACGCGGGGGGAAGAATGAGCAGTTCTTC; CDR3aa: CASSLERGGKNEQFF
v_gene: TRBV6-2/TRBV6-3; j_gene: TRBJ2-7; abundance: few; d_gene: TRBD1; CDR3nt: TGTGCCAGCAGTCGGACAGGGACCCCCTACGAGCAGTACTTC; CDR3aa: CASSRTGTPYEQYF
v_gene: TRBV5-1; j_gene: TRBJ2-3; abundance: .; d_gene: .; CDR3nt: TGCGCCAGCAGCCCACCGGGACCCACGAGCACAGATACGCAGTATTTT; CDR3aa: CASSPPGPTSTDTQYF
v_gene: TRBV6-5; j_gene: TRBJ2-3; abundance: few; d_gene: .; CDR3nt: TGTGCCAGCAGATCTACAGGCACAGATACGCAGTATTTT; CDR3aa: CASRSTGTDTQYF
v_gene: TRBV9; j_gene: TRBJ1-4; abundance: few; d_gene: .; CDR3nt: TGTGCCAGCAGCGTAGCGACAGGAACTAATGAAAAACTGTTTTTT; CDR3aa: CASSVATGTNEKLFF
v_gene: TRBV14; j_gene: TRBJ1-4; abundance: .; d_gene: TRBD1; CDR3nt: TGTGCCAGCAGCCAAGCGGACAGGCCCTATGGGGAGGAAAAACTGTTTTTT; CDR3aa: CASSQADRPYGEEKLFF
v_gene: TRBV28; j_gene: TRBJ2-3; abundance: many; d_gene: .; CDR3nt: TGTGCCAGCAGTAATCCCCGCCGCGGTGCGATCACAGATACGCAGTATTTT; CDR3aa: CASSNPRRGAITDTQYF
v_gene: TRBV28; j_gene: TRBJ1-6; abundance: many; d_gene: .; CDR3nt: TGTGCCAGCAGTATGCCTCTCTCCTATAATTCACCCCTCCACTTT; CDR3aa: CASSMPLSYNSPLHF
v_gene: TRBV4-2; j_gene: TRBJ2-1; abundance: .; d_gene: TRBD2; CDR3nt: TGTGCCAGCAGCCGAGGCGGGGGGGATAATGAGCAGTTCTTC; CDR3aa: CASSRGGGDNEQFF
v_gene: TRBV7-9; j_gene: TRBJ1-1; abundance: many; d_gene: .; CDR3nt: TGTGCCAGCAGCCCTCAGCGACAACCTGAATCTTTCTTT; CDR3aa: CASSPQRQPESFF
v_gene: TRBV29-1; j_gene: TRBJ2-5; abundance: few; d_gene: TRBD2; CDR3nt: TGCAGCGTGGGGGGACTAGCGGTAACCCAAGAGACCCAGTACTTC; CDR3aa: CSVGGLAVTQETQYF